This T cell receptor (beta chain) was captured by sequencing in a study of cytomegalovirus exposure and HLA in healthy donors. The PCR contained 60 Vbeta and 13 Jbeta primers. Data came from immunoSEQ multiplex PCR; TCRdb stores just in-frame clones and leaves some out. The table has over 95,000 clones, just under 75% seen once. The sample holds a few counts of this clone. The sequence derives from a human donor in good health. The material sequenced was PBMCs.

The CDR3 is CASSNAQGDAGGYTF. CDR3 DNA sequence: TGTGCCAGCAGTAACGCACAGGGGGATGCAGGTGGCTACACCTTC. The chain employs TRBV6-1 and TRBJ1-2; TRBD1 matches 8 bases. The germline V gene has CDR1 MNHNS and CDR2 SASEGT. The CDR3 has 15 amino acids. Unmatched junction bases numbered 12, after V lost 5 bases and J lost 7 bases.